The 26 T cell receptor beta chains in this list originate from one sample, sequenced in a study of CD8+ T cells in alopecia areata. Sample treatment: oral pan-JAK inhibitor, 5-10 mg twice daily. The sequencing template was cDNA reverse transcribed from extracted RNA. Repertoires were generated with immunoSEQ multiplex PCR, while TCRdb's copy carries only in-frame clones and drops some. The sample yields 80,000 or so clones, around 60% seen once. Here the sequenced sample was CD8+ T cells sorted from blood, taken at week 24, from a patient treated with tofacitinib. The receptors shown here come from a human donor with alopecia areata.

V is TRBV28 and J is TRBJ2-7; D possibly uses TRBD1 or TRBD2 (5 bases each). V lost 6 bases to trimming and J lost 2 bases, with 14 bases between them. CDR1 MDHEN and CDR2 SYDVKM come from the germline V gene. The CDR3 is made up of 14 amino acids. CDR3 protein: CASSIRDRAYEQYF. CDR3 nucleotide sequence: TGTGCCAGCAGCATCCGGGACCGAGCCTACGAGCAGTACTTC.

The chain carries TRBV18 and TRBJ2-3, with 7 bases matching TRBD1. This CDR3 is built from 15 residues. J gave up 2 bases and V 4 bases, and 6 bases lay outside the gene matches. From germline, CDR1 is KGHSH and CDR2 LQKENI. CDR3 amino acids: CASSLGQETTDTQYF. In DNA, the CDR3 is TGTGCCAGCTCACTAGGACAGGAGACCACAGATACGCAGTATTTT.

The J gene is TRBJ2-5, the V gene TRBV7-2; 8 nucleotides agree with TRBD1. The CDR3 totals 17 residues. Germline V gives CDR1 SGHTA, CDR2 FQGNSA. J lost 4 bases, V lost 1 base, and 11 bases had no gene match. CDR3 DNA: TGTGCCAGCAGCTTAGAGGTGGCGCAGGGGGCAGGAGAGACCCAGTACTTC. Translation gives CASSLEVAQGAGETQYF.

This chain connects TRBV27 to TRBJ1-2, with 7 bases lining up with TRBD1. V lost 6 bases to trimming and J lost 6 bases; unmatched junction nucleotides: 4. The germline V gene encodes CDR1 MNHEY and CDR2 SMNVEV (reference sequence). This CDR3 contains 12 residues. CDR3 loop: CASREGAHGYTF. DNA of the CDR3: TGTGCCAGCAGAGAGGGGGCACATGGCTACACCTTC.

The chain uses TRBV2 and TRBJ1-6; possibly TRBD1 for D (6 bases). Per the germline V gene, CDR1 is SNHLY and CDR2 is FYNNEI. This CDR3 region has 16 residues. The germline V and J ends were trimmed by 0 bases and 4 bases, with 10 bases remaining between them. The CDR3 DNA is TGTGCCAGCAGTGAAGCGTCTGGACAGTATAATTCACCCCTCCACTTT. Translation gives CASSEASGQYNSPLHF.

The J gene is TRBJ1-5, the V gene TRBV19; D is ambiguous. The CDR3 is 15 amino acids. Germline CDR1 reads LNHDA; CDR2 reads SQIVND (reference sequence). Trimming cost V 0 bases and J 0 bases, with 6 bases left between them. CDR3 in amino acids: CASSIDQASNQPQHF. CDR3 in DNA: TGTGCCAGTAGTATAGATCAGGCTAGCAATCAGCCCCAGCATTTT.

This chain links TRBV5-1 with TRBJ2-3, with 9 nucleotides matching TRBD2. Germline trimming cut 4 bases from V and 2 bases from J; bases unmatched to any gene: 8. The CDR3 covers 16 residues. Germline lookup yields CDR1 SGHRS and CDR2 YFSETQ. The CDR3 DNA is TGCGCCAGCAGCGGGGTAGCGGGGGTCAACACAGATACGCAGTATTTT. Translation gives CASSGVAGVNTDTQYF.

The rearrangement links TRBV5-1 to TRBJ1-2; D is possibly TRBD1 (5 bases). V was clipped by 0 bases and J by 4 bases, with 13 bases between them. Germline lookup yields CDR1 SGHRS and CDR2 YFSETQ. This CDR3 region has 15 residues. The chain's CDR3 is CASSLEDAGGYGYTF. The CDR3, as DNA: TGCGCCAGCAGCTTGGAGGACGCCGGGGGCTATGGCTACACCTTC.

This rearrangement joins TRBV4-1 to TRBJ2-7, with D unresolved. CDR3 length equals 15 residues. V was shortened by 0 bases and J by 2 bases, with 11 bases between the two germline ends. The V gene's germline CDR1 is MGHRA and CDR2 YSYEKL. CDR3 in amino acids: CASSQDRGPTYEQYF. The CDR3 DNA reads TGCGCCAGCAGCCAAGATCGTGGACCGACCTACGAGCAGTACTTC.

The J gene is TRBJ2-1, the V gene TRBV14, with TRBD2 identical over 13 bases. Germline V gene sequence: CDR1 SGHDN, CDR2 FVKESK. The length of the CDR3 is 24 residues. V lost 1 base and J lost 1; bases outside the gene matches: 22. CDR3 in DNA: TGTGCCAGCAGCCAAGCCGAGGGACTAGCGGGAAAAGAGAGAATCGACCGATCCTACAATGAGCAGTTCTTC. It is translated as CASSQAEGLAGKERIDRSYNEQFF.

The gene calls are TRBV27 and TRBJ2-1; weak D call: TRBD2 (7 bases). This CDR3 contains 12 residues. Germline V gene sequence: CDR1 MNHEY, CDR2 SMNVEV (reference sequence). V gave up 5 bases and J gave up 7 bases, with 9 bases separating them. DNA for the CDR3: TGTGCCAGCAGTGAGGGGGGGAATGAGCAGTTCTTC. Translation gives CASSEGGNEQFF.

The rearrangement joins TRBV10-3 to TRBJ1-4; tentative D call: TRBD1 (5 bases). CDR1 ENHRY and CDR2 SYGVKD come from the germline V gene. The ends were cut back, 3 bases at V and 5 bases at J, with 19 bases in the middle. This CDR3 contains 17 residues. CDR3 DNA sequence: TGTGCCATCAGTGATGTCAAGGTACAGGCCTACAATGAAAAACTGTTTTTT. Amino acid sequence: CAISDVKVQAYNEKLFF.

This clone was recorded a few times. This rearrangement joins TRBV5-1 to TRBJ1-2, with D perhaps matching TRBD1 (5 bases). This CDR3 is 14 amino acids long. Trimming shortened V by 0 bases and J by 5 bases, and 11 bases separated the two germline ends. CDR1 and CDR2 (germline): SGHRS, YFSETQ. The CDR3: CASSLETVSYGYTF. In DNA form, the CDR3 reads TGCGCCAGCAGCTTGGAGACAGTTTCGTATGGCTACACCTTC. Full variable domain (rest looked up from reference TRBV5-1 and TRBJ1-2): KAGVTQTPRYLIKTRGQQVTLSCSPISGHRSVSWYQQTPGQGLQFLFEYFSETQRNKGNFPGRFSGRQFSNSRSEMNVSTLELGDSALYLCASSLETVSYGYTFGSGTRLTVV.

CDR3 in DNA: TGCGCCAGCAGCTTAAGGGGTGGCGAGACCCAGTACTTC. Protein product: CASSLRGGETQYF. The chain employs TRBV5-1 and TRBJ2-5, with a possible D match to TRBD1 (5 bases). CDR3 length: 13 residues. Deletions cut 2 bases from V and 5 bases from J, with 10 bases between. CDR1 and CDR2 (germline): SGHRS, YFSETQ.

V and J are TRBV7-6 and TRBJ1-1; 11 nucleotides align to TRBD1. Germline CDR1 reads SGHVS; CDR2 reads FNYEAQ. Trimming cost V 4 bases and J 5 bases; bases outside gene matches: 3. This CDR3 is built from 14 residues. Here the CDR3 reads CASSSGQGETEAFF. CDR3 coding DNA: TGTGCCAGCAGCTCGGGACAGGGGGAGACTGAAGCTTTCTTT.

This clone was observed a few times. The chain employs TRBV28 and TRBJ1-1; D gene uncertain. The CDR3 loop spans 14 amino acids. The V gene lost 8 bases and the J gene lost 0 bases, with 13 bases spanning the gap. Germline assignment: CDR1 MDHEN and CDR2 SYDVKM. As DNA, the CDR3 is TGTGCCAGCGGCCCGCGAGGCTTGAACACTGAAGCTTTCTTT. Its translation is CASGPRGLNTEAFF.

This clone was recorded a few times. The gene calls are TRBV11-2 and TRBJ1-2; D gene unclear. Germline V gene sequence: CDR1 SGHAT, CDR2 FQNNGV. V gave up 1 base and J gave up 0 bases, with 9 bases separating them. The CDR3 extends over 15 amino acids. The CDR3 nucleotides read TGTGCCAGCAGCTTAGTTGGTTCTTCTAACTATGGCTACACCTTC. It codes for CASSLVGSSNYGYTF. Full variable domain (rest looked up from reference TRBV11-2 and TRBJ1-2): EAGVAQSPRYKIIEKRQSVAFWCNPISGHATLYWYQQILGQGPKLLIQFQNNGVVDDSQLPKDRFSAERLKGVDSTLKIQPAKLEDSAVYLCASSLVGSSNYGYTFGSGTRLTVV.

CDR3 nucleotide sequence: TGCGCCAGCAGCCAAGGACAGGGAGGTTATGGCTACACCTTC. It yields the protein CASSQGQGGYGYTF. This chain connects TRBV4-3 to TRBJ1-2, with 7 bases identical to TRBD1. The CDR3 spans 14 residues. With 1 base clipped from V and 5 bases from J, the junction kept 4 bases outside the gene matches. The germline CDR1 and CDR2 sequences are LGHNA and YSLEER.

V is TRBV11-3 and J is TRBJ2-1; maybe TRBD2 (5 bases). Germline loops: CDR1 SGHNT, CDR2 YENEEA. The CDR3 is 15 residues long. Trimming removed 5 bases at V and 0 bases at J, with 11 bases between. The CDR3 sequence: CASSRSASSYNEQFF. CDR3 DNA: TGTGCCAGCAGCCGTAGCGCCAGCTCCTACAATGAGCAGTTCTTC.

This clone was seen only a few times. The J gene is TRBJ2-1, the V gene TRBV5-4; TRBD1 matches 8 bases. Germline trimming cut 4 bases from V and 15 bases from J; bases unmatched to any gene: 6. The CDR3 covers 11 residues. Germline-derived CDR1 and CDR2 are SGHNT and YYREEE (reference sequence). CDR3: CASSRTGFVFF. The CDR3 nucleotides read TGTGCCAGCAGCCGGACAGGGTTTGTGTTCTTC.

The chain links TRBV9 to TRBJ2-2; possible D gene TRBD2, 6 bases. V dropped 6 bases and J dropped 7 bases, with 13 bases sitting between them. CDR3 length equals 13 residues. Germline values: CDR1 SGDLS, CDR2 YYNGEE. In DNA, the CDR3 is TGTGCCAGCAACGGAGCGGGTGTCGGGGAGCTGTTTTTT. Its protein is CASNGAGVGELFF.

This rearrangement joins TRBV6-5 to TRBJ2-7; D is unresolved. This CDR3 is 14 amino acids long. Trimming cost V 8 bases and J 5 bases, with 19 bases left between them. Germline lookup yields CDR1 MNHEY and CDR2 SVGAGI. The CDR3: CASGISSGPNEQYF. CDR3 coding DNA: TGTGCCAGCGGAATATCGTCGGGCCCCAACGAGCAGTACTTC.

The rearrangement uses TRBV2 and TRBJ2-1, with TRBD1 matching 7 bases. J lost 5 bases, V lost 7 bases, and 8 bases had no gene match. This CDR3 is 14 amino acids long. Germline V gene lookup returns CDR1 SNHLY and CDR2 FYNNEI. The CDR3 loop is CASTGQGQHNEQFF. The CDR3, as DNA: TGTGCCAGCACGGGCCAGGGACAGCACAATGAGCAGTTCTTC.

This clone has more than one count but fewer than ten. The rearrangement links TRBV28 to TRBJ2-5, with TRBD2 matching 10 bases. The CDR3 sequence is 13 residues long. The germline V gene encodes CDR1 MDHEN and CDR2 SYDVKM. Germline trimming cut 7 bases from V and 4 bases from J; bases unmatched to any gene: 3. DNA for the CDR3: TGTGCCAGCATAAGACTAGCGGGAGAGACCCAGTACTTC. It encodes CASIRLAGETQYF. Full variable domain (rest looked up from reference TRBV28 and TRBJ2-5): DVKVTQSSRYLVKRTGEKVFLECVQDMDHENMFWYRQDPGLGLRLIYFSYDVKMKEKGDIPEGYSVSREKKERFSLILESASTNQTSMYLCASIRLAGETQYFGPGTRLLVL.

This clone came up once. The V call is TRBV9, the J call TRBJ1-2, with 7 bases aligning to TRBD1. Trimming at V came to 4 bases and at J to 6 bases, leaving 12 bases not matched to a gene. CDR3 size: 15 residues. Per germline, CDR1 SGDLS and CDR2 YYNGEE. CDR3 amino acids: CASSKTGQDKNGYTF. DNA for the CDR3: TGTGCCAGCAGCAAAACCGGACAGGATAAGAATGGCTACACCTTC. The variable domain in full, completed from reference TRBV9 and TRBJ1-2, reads DSGVTQTPKHLITATGQRVTLRCSPRSGDLSVYWYQQSLDQGLQFLIQYYNGEERAKGNILERFSAQQFPDLHSELNLSSLELGDSALYFCASSKTGQDKNGYTFGSGTRLTVV.

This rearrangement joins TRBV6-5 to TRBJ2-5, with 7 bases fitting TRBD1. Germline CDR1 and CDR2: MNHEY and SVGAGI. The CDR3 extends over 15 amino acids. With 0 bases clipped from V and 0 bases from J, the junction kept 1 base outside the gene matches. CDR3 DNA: TGTGCCAGCAGTTACTCGACAGGGAACCAAGAGACCCAGTACTTC. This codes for CASSYSTGNQETQYF.